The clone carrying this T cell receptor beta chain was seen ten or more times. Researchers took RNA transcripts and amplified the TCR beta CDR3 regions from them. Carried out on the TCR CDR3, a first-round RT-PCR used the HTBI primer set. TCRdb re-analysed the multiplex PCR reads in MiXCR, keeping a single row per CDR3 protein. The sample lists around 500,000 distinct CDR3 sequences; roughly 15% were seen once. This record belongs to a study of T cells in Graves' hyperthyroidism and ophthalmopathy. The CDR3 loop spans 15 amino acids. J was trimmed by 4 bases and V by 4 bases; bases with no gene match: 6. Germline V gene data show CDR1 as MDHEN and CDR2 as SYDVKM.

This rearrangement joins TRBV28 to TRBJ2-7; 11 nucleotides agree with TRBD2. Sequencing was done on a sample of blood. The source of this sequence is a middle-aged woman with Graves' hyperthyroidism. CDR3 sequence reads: CASSSPASGRYEQYF. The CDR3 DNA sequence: TGTGCCAGCAGTTCCCCAGCTAGCGGGAGGTACGAGCAGTACTTC.